A selection of T cell receptor beta chains follows, all from one sample in a study of blood T cell repertoires in COVID-19. TCRdb's copy holds only in-frame clones and misses some; the assay was immunoSEQ multiplex PCR. Among 200,000 to 250,000 clones listed, 80% to 90% were seen once. The specimen sequenced was peripheral blood. These receptors all stem from a woman of 80 years or more with active or convalescent COVID-19. Each CDR3 is given without its conserved first and last residue. A clone size is listed for some rows: how often the clone was seen (once, few, many), or a class if it is expanded.

CDR3 protein,J gene,clone size,V gene
ASSMDSWENEQF,TRBJ2-1,-,TRBV7-2
AWSVGWTSGRANTDTQY,TRBJ2-3,-,TRBV30
ASSQVQEADALSGANVLT,TRBJ2-6,-,TRBV4-2
ASRQTGGQPQH,TRBJ1-5,-,TRBV28
ASRYPGLAGNEQF,TRBJ2-1,-,TRBV7-3
ASSDPSGGAYNEQF,TRBJ2-1,-,TRBV25-1
ASSSTPGQGNEKLF,TRBJ1-4,-,TRBV6-6
ASSPIPTGAADTQY,TRBJ2-3,-,TRBV7-7
ASSLDQGRGAGYT,TRBJ1-2,-,TRBV7-2
ASSQTGGGQPQH,TRBJ1-5,-,TRBV4-2
ASSLTSYTGGRTEAF,TRBJ1-1,-,TRBV5-1
ASRGSAGRTRNQPQH,TRBJ1-5,-,TRBV28
ATSDFRGTQY,TRBJ2-5,-,TRBV24-1
ASSDQGVGYEQY,TRBJ2-7,few,TRBV2
ASSRDSYEQY,TRBJ2-7,-,TRBV6-5
ATSRDAGISGNTIY,TRBJ1-3,-,TRBV15
ASEDRASYEQY,TRBJ2-7,-,TRBV28
ASSEAHGTGGGNYGYT,TRBJ1-2,-,TRBV2
ASSPGRGETQY,TRBJ2-5,once,TRBV12-3/TRBV12-4
ASSSGTGGYYGYT,TRBJ1-2,-,TRBV7-2